A selection of T cell receptor beta chains follows, all from one sample in a study of cytomegalovirus exposure and HLA in healthy donors. The repertoire was sequenced with immunoSEQ multiplex PCR; TCRdb's copy has only in-frame clones and lacks some. The table records roughly 180,000 clones, about 73% of them present only once. Sequenced sample: PBMCs. These receptors all come from a woman aged 50 to 65 in good health and CMV-seropositive. Both conserved end residues are part of each CDR3. A D gene is named only where the DNA matches it firmly. Size values are once, few and many counts, or a class for expanded clones, and some rows have none.

clone_size	v_call	j_call	d_call	cdr3_aa	cdr3_nt
-	TRBV5-4	TRBJ2-7	TRBD2	CASSPTGTTDGEQYF	TGTGCCAGCAGCCCGACCGGGACTACCGATGGGGAGCAGTACTTC
-	TRBV29-1	TRBJ2-2	TRBD2	CSGSGGAGGELFF	TGCAGCGGTAGCGGGGGGGCCGGCGGGGAGCTGTTTTTT
once	TRBV25-1	TRBJ1-2	-	CASSSWATQSLGYTF	TGTGCCAGCAGTTCTTGGGCCACGCAGTCGCTTGGCTACACCTTC
-	TRBV5-6	TRBJ1-2	-	CASSLGFGGYTF	TGTGCCAGCAGCTTGGGATTCGGGGGCTACACCTTC
few	TRBV29-1	TRBJ2-5	-	CSVEKLETQYF	TGCAGCGTTGAGAAGCTGGAGACCCAGTACTTC
once	TRBV6-5	TRBJ1-2	-	CASSYSRGGGYTF	TGTGCCAGCAGTTACTCTAGGGGAGGTGGCTACACCTTC
-	TRBV7-9	TRBJ1-6	-	CSSSLAGYSNSPLHF	TGTTCCAGCAGCCTCGCAGGGTACTCTAATTCACCCCTCCACTTT
-	TRBV4-1	TRBJ1-5	TRBD1	CASSQAGTASNQPQHF	TGCGCCAGCAGCCAAGCCGGGACAGCTAGCAATCAGCCCCAGCATTTT
few	TRBV6-1	TRBJ1-1	-	CASSLSGSGAFF	TGTGCCAGCAGTCTCTCAGGGTCTGGAGCTTTCTTT
-	TRBV7-3	TRBJ2-7	-	CASSLPTGTSYEQYF	TGTGCCAGCAGCTTACCGACAGGGACTTCCTACGAGCAGTACTTC
once	TRBV7-3	TRBJ1-2	-	CASSLDSNYGYTF	TGTGCCAGCAGCCTGGACAGCAACTATGGCTACACCTTC
-	TRBV29-1	TRBJ2-7	TRBD1	CSVLRGLGEQYF	TGCAGCGTTCTAAGGGGGCTAGGGGAGCAGTACTTC
-	TRBV19	TRBJ1-2	-	CASSIDEGMNYGYTF	TGTGCCAGTAGTATAGATGAGGGAATGAACTATGGCTACACCTTC
-	TRBV4-2	TRBJ2-1	TRBD1	CASSQDIGLDRGWTSFF	TGTGCCAGCAGCCAAGATATCGGGTTGGACAGGGGGTGGACCTCGTTCTTC
-	TRBV4-2	TRBJ2-5	-	CASSRDIQETQYF	TGTGCCAGCAGCCGGGACATCCAAGAGACCCAGTACTTC
-	TRBV9	TRBJ2-3	TRBD2	CASSVGGLEADTQYF	TGTGCCAGCAGCGTAGGGGGACTAGAGGCAGATACGCAGTATTTT
-	TRBV27	TRBJ2-2	TRBD1	CASSLSHNRGLNTGELFF	TGTGCCAGCAGTTTATCCCATAACAGGGGCCTAAACACCGGGGAGCTGTTTTTT
-	TRBV7-6	TRBJ1-3	-	CASTPGSGNTIYF	TGTGCCAGCACCCCAGGCTCTGGAAACACCATATATTTT
-	TRBV7-9	TRBJ1-2	TRBD1	CASSPGQGNYGYTF	TGTGCCAGCAGCCCGGGACAGGGCAACTATGGCTACACCTTC
-	TRBV5-5	TRBJ2-7	TRBD1	CASSLGPTGAYEQYF	TGTGCCAGCAGCTTGGGCCCGACAGGGGCGTACGAGCAGTACTTC
-	TRBV5-1	TRBJ1-1	-	CASSSTQGNTEAFF	TGCGCCAGCAGCTCCACACAGGGAAACACTGAAGCTTTCTTT
-	TRBV13	TRBJ2-3	-	CASSLAPGSSTDTQYF	TGTGCCAGCAGCTTAGCACCGGGGAGTAGCACAGATACGCAGTATTTT